This T cell receptor beta chain was recovered during a study of T cell responses to AZD1222 COVID-19 vaccine. Clones were sequenced by immunoSEQ multiplex PCR, and TCRdb holds only the in-frame ones, with some missing. The repertoire consists of about 180,000 clones, with about 91% occurring once and the leading ten covering around 10%. This CDR3 spans 18 amino acids. The J segment lost 1 base and the V segment lost 4 bases, leaving 7 bases of the junction unmatched. Germline CDR1 and CDR2: PRHDT and FYEKMQ (reference sequence). V and J are TRBV13 and TRBJ1-6; 10 bases map to TRBD1. This sample comprised peripheral blood, obtained 28 days after the second AZD1222 dose. The sequence came from an adult who received the AZD1222 COVID-19 vaccine. CDR3 sequence: CASSSRDRGGSYNSPLHF. In DNA form, the CDR3 reads TGTGCCAGCAGCTCCCGGGACAGGGGAGGGTCCTATAATTCACCCCTCCACTTT.